A selection of T cell receptor beta chains follows, all from one sample in a study of T-cell reconstitution after alpha-beta-depleted transplantation in children. Using its own MiXCR run on the PCR reads, TCRdb lists one record per CDR3 protein. Of about 350,000 distinct CDR3 sequences listed, 10% to 15% were seen once; the top ten hold about 4.5%. Sequencing was performed on PBMCs, taken from the stem cell graft. These receptors originate from a human donor who donated a stem cell graft to a child with Fanconi anemia. Each CDR3 is given with its conserved first and last residue.

>TRBV10-1
CASNPQLLSGANVLTF
>TRBV4-3
CASSQERGSSYGYTF
>TRBV20-1
CSAPLAGAASSYNEQFF
>TRBV7-2
CASSSAGQGYGYTF
>TRBV7-7
CASSFGTGGTQYF
>TRBV14
CASSQELQAGANVLTF
>TRBV6-2/TRBV6-3
CASSYSGAGQPQHF
>TRBV2
CAGRSQGGYGYTF
>TRBV3-1
CASSQEISGGGSKTQYF
>TRBV6-5
CASSYSKGPGYGYTF
>TRBV7-8
CASSFGTGQTEAFF
>TRBV28
CASSFSSAGGRIGQFF
>TRBV5-1
CASSSRTSGGLGYEQFF
>TRBV3-1
CASSQGDRGGLYSNQPQHF
>TRBV5-6
CASRPTQGPNEQFF
>TRBV29-1
CSVRGTGARNEQFF
>TRBV5-1
CASSLFQGYTF
>TRBV6-5
CASSYSRAGGGETQYF